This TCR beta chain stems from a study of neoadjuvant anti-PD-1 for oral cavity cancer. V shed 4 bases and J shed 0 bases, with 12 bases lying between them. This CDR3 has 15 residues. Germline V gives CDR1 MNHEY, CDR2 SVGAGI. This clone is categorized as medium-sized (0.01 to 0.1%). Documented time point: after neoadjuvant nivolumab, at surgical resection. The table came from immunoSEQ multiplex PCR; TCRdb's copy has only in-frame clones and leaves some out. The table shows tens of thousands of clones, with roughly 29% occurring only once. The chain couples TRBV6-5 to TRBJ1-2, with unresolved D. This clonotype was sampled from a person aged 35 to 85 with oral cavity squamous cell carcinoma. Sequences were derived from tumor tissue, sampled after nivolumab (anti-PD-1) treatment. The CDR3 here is CASSFKQFANYGYTF. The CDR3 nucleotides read TGTGCCAGCAGTTTCAAACAATTCGCTAACTATGGCTACACCTTC.